Listed below are T cell receptor beta chains from one sample, sequenced in a study of T-cell memory formation after mild COVID-19. TCRdb reanalysed the 5' RACE reads using MiXCR and keeps one entry per CDR3 protein. The sample has about 350,000 distinct CDR3 sequences; roughly an eighth are singletons. Sequenced input: PBMCs or a T cell subset sorted from them (not recorded which). These receptor sequences come from a young man who had mild COVID-19 (a few samples of this study predate the infection). Cell type and time point are not known. CDR3s include the opening cysteine and the closing phenylalanine or tryptophan. Each record gives: J gene, clone size, D gene, V gene, CDR3 protein, CDR3 DNA. A D gene is named only where the DNA matches it firmly. Size tells how often a clone was seen (once, few, many) or the class of an expanded clone, and some rows leave it out.

TRBJ2-1 | many | - | TRBV7-9 | CASSPPSYNEQFF | TGTGCCAGCAGCCCTCCCTCCTACAATGAGCAGTTCTTC
TRBJ2-7 | few | - | TRBV4-2 | CASSQDKPGTTYF | TGTGCCAGCAGCCAAGATAAACCCGGGACCACGTACTTC
TRBJ2-3 | few | TRBD1 | TRBV7-9 | CASRPHDRVRSDTQYF | TGTGCCAGCCGTCCCCACGACAGGGTGAGGTCGGATACGCAGTATTTT
TRBJ2-3 | many | TRBD2 | TRBV25-1 | CASSELAGGTDTQYF | TGTGCCAGCAGTGAATTAGCGGGGGGCACAGATACGCAGTATTTT
TRBJ2-1 | few | - | TRBV6-2/TRBV6-3 | CASSPAYLSNEQFF | TGTGCCAGCAGTCCAGCTTACCTCAGCAATGAGCAGTTCTTC
TRBJ2-1 | - | - | TRBV7-2 | CASSLARTQNEQFF | TGTGCCAGCAGCTTAGCCAGGACCCAAAATGAGCAGTTCTTC
TRBJ2-7 | few | TRBD1 | TRBV27 | CASSLSGRGPYEQYF | TGTGCCAGCAGTTTATCAGGCAGGGGGCCTTACGAGCAGTACTTC
TRBJ2-2 | - | - | TRBV7-9 | CASSLQQSPEAGELFF | TGTGCCAGCAGCCTTCAACAGTCACCGGAGGCCGGGGAGCTGTTTTTT
TRBJ2-1 | - | - | TRBV6-5 | CASGTQGHEQFF | TGTGCCAGCGGAACGCAGGGACATGAGCAGTTCTTC
TRBJ2-7 | few | TRBD2 | TRBV5-1 | CASSLGTSGGEQYF | TGCGCCAGCAGCCTCGGGACTAGCGGGGGCGAGCAGTACTTC
TRBJ1-6 | - | - | TRBV11-2 | CASSSQQGGFGNSPLHF | TGTGCCAGCAGCTCACAACAGGGAGGTTTCGGTAATTCACCCCTCCACTTT
TRBJ1-3 | few | - | TRBV12-3/TRBV12-4 | CASSPPFGRNERNTIYF | TGTGCCAGCAGTCCGCCGTTTGGACGCAACGAGCGAAACACCATATATTTT
TRBJ2-1 | - | TRBD2 | TRBV29-1 | CSVEPPSGIYNEQFF | TGCAGCGTTGAACCCCCTAGCGGGATATACAATGAGCAGTTCTTC
TRBJ1-3 | - | - | TRBV5-1 | CASAQGSSGNTIYF | TGCGCCAGCGCGCAGGGCAGCTCTGGAAACACCATATATTTT
TRBJ1-4 | few | TRBD1 | TRBV5-1 | CASSPIDRGNEKLFF | TGCGCCAGCAGCCCCATTGACAGGGGGAATGAAAAACTGTTTTTT
TRBJ1-1 | many | TRBD1 | TRBV28 | CASIPGTVNTEAFF | TGTGCCAGCATCCCCGGGACAGTGAACACTGAAGCTTTCTTT
TRBJ2-1 | many | - | TRBV20-1 | CSAGGRGRSSYNEQFF | TGCAGTGCTGGGGGCCGGGGGCGAAGCTCCTACAATGAGCAGTTCTTC
TRBJ1-1 | few | - | TRBV18 | CASSPSDPGGAFF | TGTGCCAGCTCACCGTCAGACCCGGGCGGGGCTTTCTTT
TRBJ2-5 | many | TRBD2 | TRBV5-1 | CASSRIAGGLKQETQYF | TGCGCCAGCAGCCGGATAGCGGGGGGGCTTAAACAAGAGACCCAGTACTTC
TRBJ1-4 | few | - | TRBV20-1 | CSASEGGREKLFF | TGCAGTGCTAGTGAGGGAGGAAGGGAAAAACTGTTTTTT
TRBJ1-4 | - | - | TRBV5-1 | CASSPMGTTTEKLFF | TGCGCCAGCAGCCCGATGGGGACAACTACTGAAAAACTGTTTTTT
TRBJ2-7 | - | - | TRBV7-9 | CASTPVGSYEQYF | TGTGCCAGCACCCCAGTTGGCTCCTACGAGCAGTACTTC
TRBJ2-2 | few | TRBD1 | TRBV5-1 | CASARQGANTGELFF | TGCGCCAGCGCCCGACAGGGGGCGAACACCGGGGAGCTGTTTTTT
TRBJ2-3 | - | TRBD2 | TRBV4-2 | CASTDGTSGGDGTDTQYF | TGTGCCAGCACCGACGGGACTAGCGGGGGGGATGGGACAGATACGCAGTATTTT
TRBJ2-3 | few | - | TRBV10-3 | CAIMGTLGDTQYF | TGTGCCATCATGGGGACTCTCGGGGATACGCAGTATTTT
TRBJ2-3 | - | TRBD1 | TRBV5-1 | CASSVKNAGTGNTDTQYF | TGCGCCAGCAGCGTGAAAAACGCCGGGACAGGGAATACAGATACGCAGTATTTT
TRBJ2-3 | - | - | TRBV4-3 | CASSQQGIGTDTQYF | TGCGCCAGCAGCCAACAGGGGATCGGCACAGATACGCAGTATTTT
TRBJ2-2 | - | TRBD2 | TRBV5-4 | CASSLRVQAGDTGELFF | TGTGCCAGCAGCTTGAGGGTACAGGCGGGAGACACCGGGGAGCTGTTTTTT
TRBJ2-3 | - | TRBD2 | TRBV12-3/TRBV12-4 | CASSLPRGGAADTQYF | TGTGCCAGCAGTTTACCCCGCGGGGGGGCCGCAGATACGCAGTATTTT
TRBJ1-6 | few | - | TRBV7-9 | CASHPGRGNSPLHF | TGTGCCAGCCACCCCGGACGGGGGAATTCACCCCTCCACTTT
TRBJ1-5 | many | TRBD1 | TRBV12-3/TRBV12-4 | CASRGPPMRQGYSSNQPQHF | TGTGCCAGCAGGGGACCTCCCATGCGACAGGGGTATAGTAGCAATCAGCCCCAGCATTTT
TRBJ1-1 | few | - | TRBV7-6 | CASLPRGGNTEAFF | TGTGCCAGCCTACCCCGGGGCGGCAACACTGAAGCTTTCTTT
TRBJ1-6 | - | - | TRBV6-6 | CASTRGSPLHF | TGTGCCAGCACCAGGGGTTCACCCCTCCACTTT